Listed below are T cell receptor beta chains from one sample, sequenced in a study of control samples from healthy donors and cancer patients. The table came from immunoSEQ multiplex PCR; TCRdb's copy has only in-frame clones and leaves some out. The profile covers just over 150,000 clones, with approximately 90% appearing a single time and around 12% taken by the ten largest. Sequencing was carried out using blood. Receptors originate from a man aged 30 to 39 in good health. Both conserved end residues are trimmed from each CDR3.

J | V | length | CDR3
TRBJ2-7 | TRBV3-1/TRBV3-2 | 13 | ASSQDHRLPYEQY
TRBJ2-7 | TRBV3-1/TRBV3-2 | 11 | ASSQVRSYEQY
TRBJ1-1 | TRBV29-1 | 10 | SVGGSHAEAF
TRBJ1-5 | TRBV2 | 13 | ASKLGTISNQPQH
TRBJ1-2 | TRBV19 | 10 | ASSDRGDGYT
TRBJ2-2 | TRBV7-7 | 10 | ASSQYTGELF
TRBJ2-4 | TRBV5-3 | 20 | ARSLDVDLRGQGIKSKNIQY
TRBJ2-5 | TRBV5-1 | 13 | ASSLAGQIQETQY
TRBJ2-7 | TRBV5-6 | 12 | ASSLRQNSYEQY
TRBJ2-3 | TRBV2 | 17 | ASSGRGARESETLDTQY
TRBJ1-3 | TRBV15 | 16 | ATSRERQGLRSGNTIY
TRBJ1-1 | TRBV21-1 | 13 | ASSKIREQNTEAF
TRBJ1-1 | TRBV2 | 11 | ASMGREGTEAF
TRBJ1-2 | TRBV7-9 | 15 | ASSHFSGTQESYGYT
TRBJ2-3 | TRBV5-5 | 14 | ASSSGDRFLSDTQY
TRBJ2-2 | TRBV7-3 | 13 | ASSSTSGSSGELF
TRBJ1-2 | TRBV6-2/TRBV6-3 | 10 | ASSRRNYGYT
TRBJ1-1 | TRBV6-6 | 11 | ASLTGAGTEAF
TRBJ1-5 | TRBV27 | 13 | ATGRGRERNQPQH
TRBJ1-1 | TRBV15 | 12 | ATSRDRARIEAF
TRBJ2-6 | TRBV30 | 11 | AWRTSGANVLT
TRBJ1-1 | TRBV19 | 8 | ASKSTEAF
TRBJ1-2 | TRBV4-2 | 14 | ASSQDGSGGIYGYT
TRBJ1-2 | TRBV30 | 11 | AWSVDRAYGYT
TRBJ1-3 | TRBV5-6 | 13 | ASSNRMNSGNTIY
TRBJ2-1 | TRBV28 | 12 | ASINGDRYNEQF
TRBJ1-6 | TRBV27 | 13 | ASSPRTDSNSPLH
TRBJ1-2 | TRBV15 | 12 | ATSRGDRERGYT
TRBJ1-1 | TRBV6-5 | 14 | ASSSPSGTGNTEAF
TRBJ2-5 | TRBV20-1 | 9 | SYEGSETQY
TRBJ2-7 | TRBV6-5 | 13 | ASSPGRDRVYEQY
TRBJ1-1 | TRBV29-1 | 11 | SVEPRLNTEAF
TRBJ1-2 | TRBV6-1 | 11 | ASSELGLYGYT
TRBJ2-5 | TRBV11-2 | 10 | ASSRDRETQY
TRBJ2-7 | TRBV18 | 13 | ASSPGTGGTYEQY
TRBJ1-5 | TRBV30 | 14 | AWSVRGRGGNQPQH
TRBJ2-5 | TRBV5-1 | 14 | ASTPGLAGGQETQY
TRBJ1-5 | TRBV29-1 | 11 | SVAWALGQPQH
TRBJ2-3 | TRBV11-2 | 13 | ASSSFSGSTDTQY
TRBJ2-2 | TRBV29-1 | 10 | SGGFGTGELF
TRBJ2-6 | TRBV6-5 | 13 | ASRFLESGANVLT
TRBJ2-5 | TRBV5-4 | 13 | ASSPIKTGPETQY
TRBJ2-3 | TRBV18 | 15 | ASSPLGTSGNTDTQY
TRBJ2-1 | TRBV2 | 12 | ASSRGPGGNEQF
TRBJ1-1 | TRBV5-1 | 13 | ASSPSRRENTEAF
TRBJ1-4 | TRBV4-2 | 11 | ASSQGRNEKLF
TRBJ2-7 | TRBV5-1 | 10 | ASRGQNYEQY
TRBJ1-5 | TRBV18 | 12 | ASSPSDGNQPQH
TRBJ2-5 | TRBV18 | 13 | ASSPVGQAGETQY
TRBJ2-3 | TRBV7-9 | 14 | ASSAGLAGGQDTQY
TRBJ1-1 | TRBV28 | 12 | ASSQGGGNTEAF
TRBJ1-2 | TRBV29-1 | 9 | SAGDREGYT
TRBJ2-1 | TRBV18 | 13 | ASSPPSSSYNEQF
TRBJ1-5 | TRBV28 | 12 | AGGTPRTNQPQH